The rows below give T cell receptor beta chains drawn from one sample of a study of technical replicates of blood from a handful of donors. The assay was immunoSEQ multiplex PCR, and TCRdb's table has in-frame clones only and misses some. The sample lists around 100,000 clones, 96% occurring once. The sample was T cells isolated from PBMCs. These receptors all come from a human donor in good health. Each CDR3 is given with its conserved first and last residue. D genes are given only for firm matches. Where a row states a size, it is once, few, many or the class of an expanded clone; other rows omit it.

d_call	v_call	j_call	clone_size	cdr3_aa	cdr3_nt
TRBD1	TRBV7-8	TRBJ1-1	.	CASSLDRGMNTEAFF	TGTGCCAGCAGCTTGGACAGGGGGATGAACACTGAAGCTTTCTTT
TRBD1	TRBV7-9	TRBJ1-5	.	CASSFTGATQPQHF	TGTGCCAGCAGCTTTACAGGGGCGACTCAGCCCCAGCATTTT
.	TRBV19	TRBJ2-3	.	CASSIQGLGTDTQYF	TGTGCCAGTAGTATACAGGGCTTGGGGACAGATACGCAGTATTTT
TRBD1	TRBV28	TRBJ2-1	.	CASRSFLGTGFANEQFF	TGTGCCAGCAGATCCTTCTTGGGGACAGGGTTCGCTAATGAGCAGTTCTTC
.	TRBV5-1	TRBJ1-2	.	CASRYPGIDGYTF	TGCGCCAGCAGATATCCCGGGATCGATGGCTACACCTTC
.	TRBV19	TRBJ2-4	.	CASNTVGNIQYF	TGTGCCAGTAATACAGTGGGAAACATTCAGTACTTC
.	TRBV28	TRBJ2-7	.	CASRLLGPADSYEQYF	TGTGCCAGCAGGCTATTAGGGCCAGCGGATTCCTACGAGCAGTACTTC
TRBD2	TRBV4-2	TRBJ2-1	.	CASSLTGREDEQFF	TGTGCCAGCAGCCTCACTGGGCGGGAGGATGAGCAGTTCTTC
TRBD2	TRBV4-2	TRBJ2-7	.	CASSQLLAGKPYEQYF	TGTGCCAGCAGCCAACTACTAGCGGGCAAACCCTACGAGCAGTACTTC
TRBD2	TRBV5-1	TRBJ2-1	.	CASSLAASGGAKEFF	TGCGCCAGCAGCTTGGCGGCTAGCGGGGGGGCCAAAGAGTTCTTC
TRBD2	TRBV6-1	TRBJ2-3	.	CASSESPTSGVGDTQYF	TGTGCCAGCAGTGAAAGTCCTACTAGCGGGGTTGGCGATACGCAGTATTTT
TRBD1	TRBV11-3	TRBJ2-7	.	CASSRPRQGVYEQYF	TGTGCCAGCAGCCGGCCCCGACAGGGGGTCTACGAGCAGTACTTC
TRBD2	TRBV5-1	TRBJ2-1	.	CASSRGGLGEHEQFF	TGCGCCAGCAGTCGGGGGGGCCTGGGAGAACATGAGCAGTTCTTC
.	TRBV9	TRBJ2-3	.	CASSVGGERDTQYF	TGTGCCAGCAGCGTAGGGGGGGAAAGAGATACGCAGTATTTT
.	TRBV7-9	TRBJ1-1	.	CASSSTGTPPWDTEAFF	TGTGCCAGCAGTTCGACAGGAACCCCCCCTTGGGACACTGAAGCTTTCTTT
TRBD2	TRBV7-8	TRBJ2-1	.	CASRLVAGGGGEQFF	TGTGCCAGCAGACTAGTAGCGGGAGGCGGTGGTGAGCAGTTCTTC
.	TRBV6-5	TRBJ2-1	.	CASTQGWGLSNEQFF	TGTGCCAGCACCCAGGGCTGGGGACTTTCTAATGAGCAGTTCTTC
TRBD2	TRBV29-1	TRBJ2-1	.	CSVWTSGFSYNEQFF	TGCAGCGTTTGGACTAGCGGGTTCTCCTACAATGAGCAGTTCTTC
TRBD1	TRBV6-5	TRBJ2-7	.	CASSPRDRGAYEQYF	TGTGCCAGCAGTCCCCGGGACAGGGGTGCCTACGAGCAGTACTTC
TRBD2	TRBV2	TRBJ2-7	.	CASSERTSGSYQYF	TGTGCCAGCAGTGAGAGGACTAGCGGGAGTTATCAGTACTTC
.	TRBV7-9	TRBJ2-2	once	CASSLVGPGNGELFF	TGTGCCAGCAGCTTAGTGGGCCCCGGTAACGGGGAGCTGTTTTTT
TRBD1	TRBV10-2	TRBJ2-7	.	CASKESKRTGSYEQYF	TGCGCCAGTAAGGAATCGAAGAGGACAGGGAGCTACGAGCAGTACTTC
TRBD2	TRBV7-3	TRBJ2-3	.	CASSTGLAGTTDTQYF	TGTGCCAGCAGCACCGGACTAGCGGGGACAACAGATACGCAGTATTTT
.	TRBV28	TRBJ1-2	.	CASSFLNYGYTF	TGTGCCAGCAGTTTTCTGAACTATGGCTACACCTTC
.	TRBV11-2	TRBJ1-2	.	CASSAGPPGYTF	TGTGCCAGCAGCGCAGGGCCCCCTGGCTACACCTTC
.	TRBV6-6	TRBJ2-3	once	CASSLRGTDTQYF	TGTGCCAGCAGCCTTCGTGGCACAGATACGCAGTATTTT
TRBD2	TRBV6-6	TRBJ2-2	.	CASRIPGGTGELFF	TGTGCCAGCAGGATCCCGGGGGGGACCGGGGAGCTGTTTTTT
TRBD2	TRBV29-1	TRBJ2-3	.	CSLSGLAGDGTQYF	TGCAGCCTCTCAGGACTAGCGGGAGATGGTACGCAGTATTTT
.	TRBV28	TRBJ2-7	.	CASSPGHTYEQYF	TGTGCCAGCAGCCCGGGACATACTTACGAGCAGTACTTC
.	TRBV14	TRBJ1-2	.	CASSQDSGYYGYTF	TGTGCCAGCAGCCAAGATTCAGGGTACTATGGCTACACCTTC
.	TRBV6-6	TRBJ1-5	.	CASSWGTSLGSQHF	TGTGCCAGCAGTTGGGGGACATCTCTGGGGTCCCAGCATTTT
.	TRBV7-6	TRBJ2-2	.	CASSLWTVSSPGELFF	TGTGCCAGCAGCTTATGGACAGTATCTTCCCCCGGGGAGCTGTTTTTT
.	TRBV28	TRBJ1-2	.	CASTGRGIYGYTF	TGTGCCAGCACGGGCAGGGGAATATATGGCTACACCTTC
TRBD1	TRBV27	TRBJ1-2	.	CASSTWTGGAYGYTF	TGTGCCAGCAGTACATGGACAGGGGGCGCCTATGGCTACACCTTC
TRBD1	TRBV5-6	TRBJ2-7	.	CASSSTGNFYEQYF	TGTGCCAGCAGTTCGACAGGGAATTTCTACGAGCAGTACTTC
TRBD2	TRBV5-4	TRBJ2-1	.	CASSSGTSGGASRYNEQFF	TGTGCCAGCAGCTCCGGGACTAGCGGGGGGGCCTCCCGCTACAATGAGCAGTTCTTC
.	TRBV9	TRBJ2-1	once	CASRLTGSYNEQFF	TGTGCCAGCAGACTGACAGGCAGCTACAATGAGCAGTTCTTC
TRBD1	TRBV29-1	TRBJ2-7	.	CSTGDRGYEQYF	TGCAGCACTGGGGACAGGGGATACGAGCAGTACTTC
TRBD2	TRBV4-1	TRBJ2-3	once	CASQNFGLAGAHTHTDTQYF	TGCGCCAGCCAAAACTTTGGACTAGCGGGAGCACACACACACACAGATACGCAGTATTTT
TRBD1	TRBV19	TRBJ1-1	.	CASRQGAGTEAFF	TGTGCCAGTAGACAGGGGGCGGGAACTGAAGCTTTCTTT
TRBD1	TRBV11-3	TRBJ1-2	.	CASSHGQGAYGYTF	TGTGCCAGCAGCCACGGACAGGGTGCCTATGGCTACACCTTC
.	TRBV30	TRBJ1-5	.	CAWKPGSPLNQPQHF	TGTGCCTGGAAACCGGGGTCCCCACTCAATCAGCCCCAGCATTTT
.	TRBV27	TRBJ2-7	.	CATAGDISRIHEQYF	TGTGCCACCGCCGGGGACATCTCTCGGATCCACGAGCAGTACTTC
.	TRBV7-2	TRBJ2-1	once	CASSLGQNNEQFF	TGTGCCAGCAGCCTAGGACAGAACAATGAGCAGTTCTTC
.	TRBV27	TRBJ1-1	.	CASSLGSLNTEAFF	TGTGCCAGCAGTTTGGGCAGTCTGAACACTGAAGCTTTCTTT
.	TRBV6-1	TRBJ1-3	.	CAGGAASRFGNTIYF	TGTGCCGGCGGGGCGGCCTCCCGGTTTGGAAACACCATATATTTT
.	TRBV11-2	TRBJ1-1	.	CASIEGVRKIKSTEAFF	TGTGCCAGCATCGAGGGGGTCCGTAAGATAAAGTCCACTGAAGCTTTCTTT
TRBD1	TRBV9	TRBJ2-2	.	CASSGLDRGVTGELFF	TGTGCCAGCAGCGGGCTCGACAGGGGGGTTACCGGGGAGCTGTTTTTT